This T cell receptor beta chain stems from a study of shared clonotypes between healthy human individuals. Only in-frame clones appear in the TCRdb table, and some are missing; sequencing was by immunoSEQ multiplex PCR. The sample holds approximately 2.4 million clones, approximately 94% seen once. Material: naive CD4+ T cells sorted from blood. Subset: CD45RA+ positively selected. The clonotype originates from a young man in good health.

The CDR3 sequence: CAIREGGMNYGYTF. In nucleotides, the CDR3 is TGTGCCATCAGAGAGGGGGGTATGAACTATGGCTACACCTTC. This chain links TRBV10-3 with TRBJ1-2; a weak D match, TRBD1 (6 bases). V lost 6 bases to trimming and J lost 2 bases, with 13 bases between them. Germline V gives CDR1 ENHRY, CDR2 SYGVKD. The CDR3 is 14 amino acids.